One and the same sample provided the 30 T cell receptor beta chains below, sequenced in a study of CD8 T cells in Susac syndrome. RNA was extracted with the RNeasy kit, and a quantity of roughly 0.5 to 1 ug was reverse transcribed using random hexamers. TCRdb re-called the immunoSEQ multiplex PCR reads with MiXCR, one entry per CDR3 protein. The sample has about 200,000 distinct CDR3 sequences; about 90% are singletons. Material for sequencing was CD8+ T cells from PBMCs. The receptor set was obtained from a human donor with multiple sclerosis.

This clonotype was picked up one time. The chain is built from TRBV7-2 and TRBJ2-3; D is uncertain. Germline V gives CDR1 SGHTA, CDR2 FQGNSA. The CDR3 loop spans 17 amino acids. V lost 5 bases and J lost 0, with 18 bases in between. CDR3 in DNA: TGTGCCAGCAGCCCAAGCCCTCGGACGCCCAGCACAGATACGCAGTATTTT. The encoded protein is CASSPSPRTPSTDTQYF. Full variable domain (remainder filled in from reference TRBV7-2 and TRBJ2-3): GAGVSQSPSNKVTEKGKDVELRCDPISGHTALYWYRQSLGQGLEFLIYFQGNSAPDKSGLPSDRFSAERTGGSVSTLTIQRTQQEDSAVYLCASSPSPRTPSTDTQYFGPGTRLTVL.

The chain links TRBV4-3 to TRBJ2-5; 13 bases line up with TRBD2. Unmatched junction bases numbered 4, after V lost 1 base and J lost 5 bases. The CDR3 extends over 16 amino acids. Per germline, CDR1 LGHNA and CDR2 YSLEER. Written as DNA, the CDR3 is TGCGCCAGCAGCCAAGGAGGACTAGCGGGAGATGAGACCCAGTACTTC. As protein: CASSQGGLAGDETQYF.

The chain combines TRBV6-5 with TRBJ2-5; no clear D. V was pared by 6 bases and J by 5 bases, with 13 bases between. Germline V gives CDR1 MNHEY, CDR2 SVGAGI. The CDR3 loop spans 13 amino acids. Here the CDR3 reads CASRLNLWETQYF. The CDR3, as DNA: TGTGCCAGCAGATTGAACCTTTGGGAGACCCAGTACTTC.

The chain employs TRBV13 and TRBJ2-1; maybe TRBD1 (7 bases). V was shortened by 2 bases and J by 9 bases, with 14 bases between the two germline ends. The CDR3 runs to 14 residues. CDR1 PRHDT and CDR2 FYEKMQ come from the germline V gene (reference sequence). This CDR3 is CASSLLRQGGEQFF. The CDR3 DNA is TGTGCCAGCAGCTTACTCCGACAGGGAGGTGAGCAGTTCTTC.

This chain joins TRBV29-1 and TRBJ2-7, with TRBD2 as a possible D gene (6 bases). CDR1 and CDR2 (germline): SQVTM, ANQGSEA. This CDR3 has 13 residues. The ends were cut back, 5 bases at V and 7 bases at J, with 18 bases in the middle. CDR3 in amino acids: CSVSSASLGEQYF. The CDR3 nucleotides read TGCAGCGTTTCTAGCGCTTCTCTGGGGGAGCAGTACTTC.

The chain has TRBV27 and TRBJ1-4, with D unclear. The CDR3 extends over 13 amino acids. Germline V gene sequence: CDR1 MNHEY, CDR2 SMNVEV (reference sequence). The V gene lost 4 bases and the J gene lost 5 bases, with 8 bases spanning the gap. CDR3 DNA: TGTGCCAGCAGTTCGGCCGGGAATGAAAAACTGTTTTTT. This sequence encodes CASSSAGNEKLFF.

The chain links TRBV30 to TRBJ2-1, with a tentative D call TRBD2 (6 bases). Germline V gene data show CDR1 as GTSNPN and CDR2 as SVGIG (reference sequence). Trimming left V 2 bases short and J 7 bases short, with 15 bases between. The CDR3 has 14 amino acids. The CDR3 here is CAWSTGVKGNEQFF. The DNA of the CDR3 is TGTGCCTGGAGTACGGGGGTAAAGGGTAATGAGCAGTTCTTC.

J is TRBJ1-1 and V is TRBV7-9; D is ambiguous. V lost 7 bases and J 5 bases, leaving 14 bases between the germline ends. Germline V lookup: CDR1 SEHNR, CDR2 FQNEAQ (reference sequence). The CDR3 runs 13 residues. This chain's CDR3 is CASTLVTGTEAFF. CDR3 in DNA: TGTGCCAGCACCCTAGTTACGGGAACTGAAGCTTTCTTT.

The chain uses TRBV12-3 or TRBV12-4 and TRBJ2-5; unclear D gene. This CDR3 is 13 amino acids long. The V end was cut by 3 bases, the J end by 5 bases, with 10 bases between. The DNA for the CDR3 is TGTGCCAGCAGTTTCGGCCCTGAGGAGACCCAGTACTTC. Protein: CASSFGPEETQYF.

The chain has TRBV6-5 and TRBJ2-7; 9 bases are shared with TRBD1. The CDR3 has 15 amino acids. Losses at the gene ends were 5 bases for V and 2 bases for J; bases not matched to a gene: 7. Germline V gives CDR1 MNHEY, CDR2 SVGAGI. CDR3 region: CASSGWTGETYEQYF. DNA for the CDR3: TGTGCCAGCAGTGGCTGGACAGGGGAGACCTACGAGCAGTACTTC.

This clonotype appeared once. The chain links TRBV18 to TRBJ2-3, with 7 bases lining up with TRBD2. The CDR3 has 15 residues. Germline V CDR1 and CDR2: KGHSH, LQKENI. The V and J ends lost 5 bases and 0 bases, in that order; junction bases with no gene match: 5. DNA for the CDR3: TGTGCCAGCTCAACCACTAGCGCGAGCACAGATACGCAGTATTTT. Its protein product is CASSTTSASTDTQYF.

Here the CDR3 reads CASSSKAGTADYGYTF. The CDR3 DNA reads as TGTGCCAGCAGCTCGAAAGCCGGGACGGCAGACTATGGCTACACCTTC. This chain joins TRBV9 and TRBJ1-2, with D perhaps TRBD1 (5 bases). Trimming removed 4 bases at V and 3 bases at J, with 19 bases between. CDR1 SGDLS and CDR2 YYNGEE come from the germline V gene. The CDR3 is made up of 16 amino acids.

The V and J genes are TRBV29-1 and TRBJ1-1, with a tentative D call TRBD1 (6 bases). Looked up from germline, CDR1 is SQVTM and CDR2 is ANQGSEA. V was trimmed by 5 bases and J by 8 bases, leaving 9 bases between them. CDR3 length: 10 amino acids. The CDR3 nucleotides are TGCAGCGTTTTCGGGACAGAAGCTTTCTTT. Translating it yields CSVFGTEAFF.

The DNA for the CDR3 is TGCAGTGCTAGGGAACTAAGAAGTGGTTTGGGCACAGATACGCAGTATTTT. The encoded protein is CSARELRSGLGTDTQYF. The chain recombines TRBV20-1 with TRBJ2-3; D uncertain. Germline assignment: CDR1 DFQATT and CDR2 SNEGSKA (reference sequence). The V end was cut by 3 bases, the J end by 1 base, with 20 bases between. The CDR3 extends over 17 amino acids.

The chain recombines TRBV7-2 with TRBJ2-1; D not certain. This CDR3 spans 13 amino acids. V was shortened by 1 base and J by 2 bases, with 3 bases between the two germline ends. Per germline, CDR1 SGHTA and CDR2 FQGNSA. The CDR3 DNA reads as TGTGCCAGCAGCTTAGAACCCTACAATGAGCAGTTCTTC. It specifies CASSLEPYNEQFF.

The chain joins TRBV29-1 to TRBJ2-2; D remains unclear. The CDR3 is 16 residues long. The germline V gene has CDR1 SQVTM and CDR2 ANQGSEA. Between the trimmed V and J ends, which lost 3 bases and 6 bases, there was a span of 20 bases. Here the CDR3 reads CSVDPSTFRGPGELFF. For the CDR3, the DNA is TGCAGCGTTGACCCATCCACCTTTCGAGGTCCCGGGGAGCTGTTTTTT.

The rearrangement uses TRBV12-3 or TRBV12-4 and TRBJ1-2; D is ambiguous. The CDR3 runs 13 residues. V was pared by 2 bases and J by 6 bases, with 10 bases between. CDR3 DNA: TGTGCCAGCAGTTTATGGGCAGAAGATGGCTACACCTTC. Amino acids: CASSLWAEDGYTF.

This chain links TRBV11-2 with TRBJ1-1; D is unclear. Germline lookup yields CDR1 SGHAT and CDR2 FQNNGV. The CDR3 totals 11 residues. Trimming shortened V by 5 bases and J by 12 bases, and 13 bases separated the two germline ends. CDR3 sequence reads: CASSPGLDTFF. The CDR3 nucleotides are TGTGCCAGCAGCCCTGGACTAGACACTTTCTTT.

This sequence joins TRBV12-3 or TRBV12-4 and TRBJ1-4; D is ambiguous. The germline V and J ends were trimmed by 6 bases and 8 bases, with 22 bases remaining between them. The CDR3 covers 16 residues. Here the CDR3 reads CASSRGRNGLLEKLFF. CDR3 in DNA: TGTGCCAGCAGCAGAGGCAGGAACGGTCTTTTGGAAAAACTGTTTTTT.

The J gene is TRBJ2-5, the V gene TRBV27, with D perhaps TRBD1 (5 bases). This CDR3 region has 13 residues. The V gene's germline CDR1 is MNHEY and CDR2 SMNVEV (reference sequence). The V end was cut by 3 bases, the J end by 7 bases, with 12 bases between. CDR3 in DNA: TGTGCCAGCAGTTTCAGTCCAAGGGGGACCCAGTACTTC. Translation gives CASSFSPRGTQYF.

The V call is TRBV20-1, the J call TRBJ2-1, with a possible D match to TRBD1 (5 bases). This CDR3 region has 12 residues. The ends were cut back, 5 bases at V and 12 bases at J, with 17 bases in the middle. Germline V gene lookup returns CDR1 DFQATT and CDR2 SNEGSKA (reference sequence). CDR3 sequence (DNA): TGCAGTGCTCGTCTATCTTCTAGGGGGCAGTTCTTC. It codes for CSARLSSRGQFF.

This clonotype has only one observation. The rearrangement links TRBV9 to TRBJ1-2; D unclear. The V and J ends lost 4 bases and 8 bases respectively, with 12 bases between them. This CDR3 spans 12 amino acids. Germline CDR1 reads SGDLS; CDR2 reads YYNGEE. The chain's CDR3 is CASSRDTTGYTF. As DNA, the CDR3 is TGTGCCAGCAGCCGCGACACTACCGGCTACACCTTC.

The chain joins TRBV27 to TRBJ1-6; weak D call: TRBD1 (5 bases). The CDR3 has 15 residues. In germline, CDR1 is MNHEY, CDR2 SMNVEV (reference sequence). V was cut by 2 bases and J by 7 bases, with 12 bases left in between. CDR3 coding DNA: TGTGCCAGCAGTTTAACGCGGGACGGAAATTCACCCCTCCACTTT. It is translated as CASSLTRDGNSPLHF.

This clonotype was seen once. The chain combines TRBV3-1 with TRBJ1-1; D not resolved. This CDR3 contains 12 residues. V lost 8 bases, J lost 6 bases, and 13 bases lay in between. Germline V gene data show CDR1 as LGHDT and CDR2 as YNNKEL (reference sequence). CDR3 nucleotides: TGTGCCAGCGCGGTCTGGGGTTCTGAAGCTTTCTTT. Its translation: CASAVWGSEAFF.

The CDR3 is CASSLGDREDTGELFF. As DNA, the CDR3 is TGTGCCAGCAGCTTAGGGGACAGGGAAGACACCGGGGAGCTGTTTTTT. The V and J genes are TRBV7-9 and TRBJ2-2, with 9 bases lining up with TRBD1. Germline lookup yields CDR1 SEHNR and CDR2 FQNEAQ (reference sequence). CDR3 length: 16 amino acids. V trimming: 1 base; J trimming: 3 bases; junction bases outside the gene matches: 3.

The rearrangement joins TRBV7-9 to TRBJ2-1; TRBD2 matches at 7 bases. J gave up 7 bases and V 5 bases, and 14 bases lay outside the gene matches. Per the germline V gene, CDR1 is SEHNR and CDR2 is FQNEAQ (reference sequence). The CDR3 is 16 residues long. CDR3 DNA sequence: TGTGCCAGCAGCCCGGCGGCGGGAGTTGGGTCGAATGAGCAGTTCTTC. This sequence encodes CASSPAAGVGSNEQFF.

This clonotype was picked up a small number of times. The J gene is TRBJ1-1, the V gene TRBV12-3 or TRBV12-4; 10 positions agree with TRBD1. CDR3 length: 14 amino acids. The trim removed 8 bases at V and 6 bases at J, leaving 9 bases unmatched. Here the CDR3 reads CASEDRGYGSEAFF. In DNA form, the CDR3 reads TGTGCCAGCGAGGACAGGGGGTATGGGTCTGAAGCTTTCTTT.

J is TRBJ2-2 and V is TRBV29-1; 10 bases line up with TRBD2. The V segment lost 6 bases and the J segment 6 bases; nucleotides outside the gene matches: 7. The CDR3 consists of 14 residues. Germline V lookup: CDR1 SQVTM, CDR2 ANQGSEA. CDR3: CSVGEGLAPGELFF. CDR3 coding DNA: TGCAGCGTGGGGGAGGGACTAGCGCCCGGGGAGCTGTTTTTT.

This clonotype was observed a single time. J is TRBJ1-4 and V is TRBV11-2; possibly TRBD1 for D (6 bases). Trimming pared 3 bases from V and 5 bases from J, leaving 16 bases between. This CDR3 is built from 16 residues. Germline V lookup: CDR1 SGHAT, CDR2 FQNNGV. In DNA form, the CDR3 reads TGTGCCAGCAGCTTGGGGGGGGCCAGTTGGAATGAAAAACTGTTTTTT. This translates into CASSLGGASWNEKLFF. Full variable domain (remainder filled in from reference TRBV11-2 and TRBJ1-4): EAGVAQSPRYKIIEKRQSVAFWCNPISGHATLYWYQQILGQGPKLLIQFQNNGVVDDSQLPKDRFSAERLKGVDSTLKIQPAKLEDSAVYLCASSLGGASWNEKLFFGSGTQLSVL.

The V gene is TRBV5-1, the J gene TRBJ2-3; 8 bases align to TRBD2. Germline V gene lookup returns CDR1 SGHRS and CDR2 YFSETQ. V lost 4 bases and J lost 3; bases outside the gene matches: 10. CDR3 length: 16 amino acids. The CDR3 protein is CASSTAPGLGTDTQYF. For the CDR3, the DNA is TGCGCCAGCAGCACGGCTCCGGGACTAGGGACAGATACGCAGTATTTT.